The next 20 T cell receptor beta chains were all read from a single sample in a study of TIL therapy for anti-PD-1-resistant metastatic lung cancer. As for time point: pre-treatment sample, taken before nivolumab and TIL therapy. The immunoSEQ assay was v3. Some clones are missing from TCRdb's copy, which holds only in-frame ones; the method was immunoSEQ multiplex PCR. The table lists 52,000 or so clones, approximately 75% of them singletons, with about 2.8% in the top ten. Sample: blood, taken at baseline. The receptors derive from a person aged 25-85 years with non-small cell lung cancer.

This sequence joins TRBV11-3 and TRBJ2-2; the D gene is possibly TRBD2 (6 bases). CDR1 is SGHNT, CDR2 YENEEA, per germline. Trimming left V 1 base short and J 5 bases short, with 8 bases between. CDR3 length: 14 residues. The DNA of the CDR3 is TGTGCCAGCAGCTTAGGGAGGGTAACCGGGGAGCTGTTTTTT. This encodes CASSLGRVTGELFF.

CDR3 protein: CASSLGGTGDGQETQYF. Here the CDR3 DNA reads TGTGCCAGCAGCTTAGGGGGGACAGGGGATGGGCAAGAGACCCAGTACTTC. The V and J genes are TRBV7-7 and TRBJ2-5; 10 nucleotides agree with TRBD1. J lost 2 bases, V lost 1 base, and 7 bases had no gene match. Germline V gene lookup returns CDR1 SSHAT and CDR2 FNYEAQ (reference sequence). The CDR3 consists of 17 residues.

A few counts support this clone. The V and J genes are TRBV28 and TRBJ2-7; TRBD1 might be the D (6 bases). Germline V gene data show CDR1 as MDHEN and CDR2 as SYDVKM. The V end lost 3 bases, the J end lost 4 bases, and 10 bases lay between the germline ends. The CDR3 consists of 13 residues. The CDR3 region has the DNA TGTGCCAGCAGTTTTCAGGGGACATACGAGCAGTACTTC. It translates to CASSFQGTYEQYF.

The CDR3 DNA is TGTGCCAGCAGCTCGGCTAGTTTCGAGCAGTTCTTC. As protein: CASSSASFEQFF. The genes are TRBV7-6 and TRBJ2-1; D call uncertain. CDR3 size: 12 residues. The V end lost 4 bases, the J end lost 10 bases, and 11 bases lay between the germline ends. Germline CDR1 SGHVS, CDR2 FNYEAQ.

CDR3 coding DNA: TGTGCCAGCAACTCCCCCAATGAGCAGTTCTTC. This codes for CASNSPNEQFF. The V gene is TRBV28, the J gene TRBJ2-1, with unresolved D. There are 11 residues in the CDR3. The germline gives CDR1 MDHEN, CDR2 SYDVKM. V shed 7 bases and J shed 6 bases, with 7 bases lying between them.

The chain couples TRBV5-1 to TRBJ2-1; TRBD2 might be the D (7 bases). CDR1 and CDR2 (germline): SGHRS, YFSETQ. This CDR3 is built from 15 residues. Trimming took 2 bases from V and 8 from J, leaving 17 bases between them. The CDR3 DNA sequence: TGCGCCAGCAGCTTAGCGGGGCAATCAGGGGATGAGCAGTTCTTC. This translates into CASSLAGQSGDEQFF.

The V gene is TRBV7-2, the J gene TRBJ1-3; 9 bases are a match to TRBD1. CDR1 is SGHTA and CDR2 is FQGNSA in the germline V gene. Trimming cost V 5 bases and J 4 bases; bases outside gene matches: 9. This CDR3 contains 16 residues. The CDR3 bases are TGTGCCAGCAGCCGCAGGGCCGGGACAGGGGGAAACACCATATATTTT. It yields the protein CASSRRAGTGGNTIYF.

CDR3 DNA: TGTGCCAGCAGTGAGGAAACCAGGAATCAGCCCCAGCATTTT. Translation gives CASSEETRNQPQHF. The chain links TRBV28 to TRBJ1-5; D is unclear. In germline, CDR1 is MDHEN, CDR2 SYDVKM. With 5 bases removed from V and 4 bases from J, the gap between germline ends came to 12 bases. This CDR3 has 14 amino acids.

The chain joins TRBV6-2 or TRBV6-3 to TRBJ1-5, with TRBD1 identical over 7 bases. V was pared by 5 bases and J by 7 bases, with 5 bases of the junction left unmatched. The CDR3 is 13 residues long. The germline V gene encodes CDR1 MNHEY and CDR2 SVGEGT. CDR3 DNA sequence: TGTGCCAGCAGTCAAGGGGGCCCCCAGCCCCAGCATTTT. Translation: CASSQGGPQPQHF.

The chain combines TRBV6-4 with TRBJ1-5; D might be TRBD1 (6 bases). V shed 5 bases and J shed 5 bases, with 10 bases lying between them. The CDR3 is made up of 13 amino acids. Germline V CDR1 and CDR2: MRHNA, SNTAGT. The CDR3 loop is CASSPDSYQPQHF. The DNA of the CDR3 is TGTGCCAGCAGTCCGGACAGTTATCAGCCCCAGCATTTT.

The table lists this clone with a few counts. The rearrangement uses TRBV4-1 and TRBJ2-3; 7 nucleotides align to TRBD2. The CDR3 covers 14 residues. Germline loops: CDR1 MGHRA, CDR2 YSYEKL. After removal of 4 bases from V and 1 base from J, the junction contained 2 bases not matched to a gene. The CDR3 region is CASSLSGGTDTQYF. The CDR3, as DNA: TGCGCCAGCAGCCTGAGCGGGGGCACAGATACGCAGTATTTT.

This clone was picked up a small number of times. The chain carries TRBV19 and TRBJ1-6, with D tentatively TRBD1 (5 bases). CDR3 length: 15 residues. Per the germline V gene, CDR1 is LNHDA and CDR2 is SQIVND (reference sequence). Trimming shortened V by 5 bases and J by 10 bases, and 18 bases separated the two germline ends. CDR3 protein: CASSVSGLRESPLHF. The CDR3 DNA is TGTGCCAGTAGTGTCTCGGGGCTGAGGGAATCACCCCTCCACTTT.

The chain couples TRBV4-3 to TRBJ2-7; TRBD1 agrees at 9 bases. Germline V gene data show CDR1 as LGHNA and CDR2 as YSLEER. The CDR3 covers 14 residues. V lost 1 base, J lost 7 bases, and 5 bases stayed unmatched. CDR3 amino acids: CASSQGTGALEQYF. For the CDR3, the DNA is TGCGCCAGCAGCCAAGGGACAGGGGCTCTAGAGCAGTACTTC.

The rearrangement uses TRBV27 and TRBJ2-3; 8 bases are shared with TRBD2. The V gene's germline CDR1 is MNHEY and CDR2 SMNVEV (reference sequence). This CDR3 has 16 amino acids. Losses at the gene ends were 1 base for V and 2 bases for J; bases not matched to a gene: 5. CDR3 coding DNA: TGTGCCAGCAGTTTATTGGGGACTAGAACCACAGATACGCAGTATTTT. Its protein is CASSLLGTRTTDTQYF.

The chain uses TRBV4-3 and TRBJ2-7; D is perhaps TRBD1 (5 bases). Trimming shortened V by 1 base and J by 4 bases, and 11 bases separated the two germline ends. Germline V lookup: CDR1 LGHNA, CDR2 YSLEER. The CDR3 covers 14 residues. The CDR3 spells CASSQGWGRYEQYF. The CDR3 DNA reads as TGCGCCAGCAGCCAAGGCTGGGGCCGGTACGAGCAGTACTTC.

This chain uses TRBV7-9 with TRBJ1-3; no clear D gene. CDR3 length: 17 residues. The V end was cut by 0 bases, the J end by 0 bases, with 12 bases between. Germline CDR1 SEHNR, CDR2 FQNEAQ (reference sequence). CDR3 nucleotide sequence: TGTGCCAGCAGCTTAGCTATGGCGACCCGCTCTGGAAACACCATATATTTT. Encoded protein: CASSLAMATRSGNTIYF.

A note on this clone: The same CDR3 can be traced to other DNA sequences in this sample. The V and J genes are TRBV4-1 and TRBJ2-7; D is unresolved. The germline V gene has CDR1 MGHRA and CDR2 YSYEKL. The CDR3 totals 12 residues. V was cut by 0 bases and J by 3 bases, with 3 bases left in between. CDR3 DNA: TGCGCCAGCAGCCAAGATGGCTACGAGCAGTACTTC. It translates to CASSQDGYEQYF.

The chain links TRBV19 to TRBJ2-6; 9 bases line up with TRBD1. The CDR3 runs to 17 residues. CDR1 and CDR2 (germline): LNHDA, SQIVND (reference sequence). With 6 bases clipped from V and 4 bases from J, the junction kept 10 bases outside the gene matches. CDR3 sequence: CASRTGTGFTGANVLTF. The CDR3 region has the DNA TGTGCCAGTAGAACCGGGACAGGGTTTACCGGGGCCAACGTCCTGACTTTC. Looking up the rest from reference TRBV19 and TRBJ2-6 gives the full variable domain: DGGITQSPKYLFRKEGQNVTLSCEQNLNHDAMYWYRQDPGQGLRLIYYSQIVNDFQKGDIAEGYSVSREKKESFPLTVTSAQKNPTAFYLCASRTGTGFTGANVLTFGAGSRLTVL.

The chain is built from TRBV7-9 and TRBJ2-7; D is possibly TRBD1 (6 bases). Germline V gene data show CDR1 as SEHNR and CDR2 as FQNEAQ (reference sequence). The CDR3 is 16 residues long. Trimming shortened V by 1 base and J by 0 bases, and 13 bases separated the two germline ends. The CDR3, as DNA: TGTGCCAGCAGCTTAGTTCCGGGACATAGCTCCTACGAGCAGTACTTC. Translating it yields CASSLVPGHSSYEQYF.

The genes are TRBV28 and TRBJ1-5; no reliable D call. This CDR3 has 13 amino acids. Trimming removed 8 bases at V and 6 bases at J, with 14 bases between. Germline-derived CDR1 and CDR2 are MDHEN and SYDVKM. The CDR3 region has the DNA TGTGCCAGCGGAGCTTATGGGAGTCAGCCCCAGCATTTT. It specifies CASGAYGSQPQHF.